The entry below describes one T cell receptor (beta chain). The target antigen is unknown. The data belong to a study of PD-1 blockade in classical Hodgkin lymphoma. The CDR3 runs 15 residues. Germline V lookup: CDR1 MNHEY, CDR2 SVGAGI. After removal of 5 bases from V and 6 bases from J, the junction contained 7 bases not matched to a gene. After autologous stem cell transplantation all patients relapsed, and prior brentuximab vedotin exposure differed between cohorts. The assay was immunoSEQ multiplex PCR, and TCRdb's table has in-frame clones only and misses some. The data show 120,000 to 150,000 clones, with about 81% seen just once and roughly 9.2% held by the top ten. Study results and caveats: A significant rise in TCR diversity by C4D1 was seen for CD4+ but not CD8+ cells. Newly diagnosed patients reportedly trailed healthy donors in baseline TCR diversity.

The chain joins TRBV6-5 to TRBJ1-6; 7 positions match TRBD1. This specimen was peripheral blood mononuclear cells (PBMCs), taken before the second cycle of nivolumab. This receptor was taken from a human donor with classical Hodgkin lymphoma. As DNA, the CDR3 is TGTGCCAGCAGTGGGACAGTCCTTATTAATTCACCCCTCCACTTT. Its translation is CASSGTVLINSPLHF.